A selection of T cell receptor beta chains follows, all from one sample in a study of cytomegalovirus exposure and HLA in healthy donors. Sequencing used immunoSEQ multiplex PCR; TCRdb keeps in-frame clones, though not all of them. The table includes 30,000 to 40,000 clones, 86% detected once. The sample consisted of PBMCs. These receptors were collected from a woman in her thirties or forties in good health and CMV-seropositive. CDR3s include the opening cysteine and the closing phenylalanine or tryptophan. The order of the fields is J gene, clone size, V gene, D gene, CDR3 protein, CDR3 DNA. D genes are given only for firm matches. Size is stated for part of the rows, as once, few or many counts, or as a class when the clone is expanded.

TRBJ1-5 . TRBV6-5 TRBD1 CASSQTGGIGQPQHF TGTGCCAGCAGCCAAACAGGGGGCATAGGTCAGCCCCAGCATTTT
TRBJ1-2 . TRBV4-3 . CASSRVRGGNYGYTF TGCGCCAGCAGCCGAGTACGAGGAGGGAACTATGGCTACACCTTC
TRBJ2-3 . TRBV29-1 . CSGQDKPVTDTQYF TGCAGCGGCCAGGACAAACCCGTCACAGATACGCAGTATTTT
TRBJ1-2 . TRBV11-2 . CASSIEGGSGYTF TGTGCCAGCAGCATAGAGGGGGGGTCCGGCTACACCTTC
TRBJ1-3 . TRBV5-1 . CASSEDTFRSGNTIYF TGCGCCAGCAGCGAGGACACCTTTCGTTCTGGAAACACCATATATTTT
TRBJ2-7 few TRBV11-2 TRBD1 CASSRQGYEQYF TGTGCCAGCAGCCGACAGGGGTACGAGCAGTACTTC
TRBJ1-2 few TRBV18 . CASSPPGRIYGYTF TGTGCCAGCTCACCACCGGGGCGGATCTATGGCTACACCTTC
TRBJ2-1 . TRBV6-4 . CASSVETGAYNEQFF TGTGCCAGCAGTGTGGAGACGGGGGCCTACAATGAGCAGTTCTTC
TRBJ1-2 . TRBV28 . CASSYTVTTYGYTF TGTGCCAGCAGTTACACCGTAACTACCTATGGCTACACCTTC
TRBJ2-1 . TRBV11-3 TRBD1 CASSLGTGRNEQFF TGTGCCAGCAGCCTCGGGACAGGTAGGAATGAGCAGTTCTTC
TRBJ2-7 . TRBV7-2 TRBD1 CASSTGQGAGEQYF TGTGCCAGCAGCACGGGACAGGGGGCGGGGGAGCAGTACTTC
TRBJ2-7 few TRBV11-2 TRBD2 CASSLDLAGVRGANF TGTGCCAGCAGCTTAGATCTAGCGGGAGTCCGAGGAGCTAACTTC
TRBJ2-3 . TRBV27 TRBD1 CASSLRSRTGDTQYF TGTGCCAGCAGTTTAAGATCGAGGACAGGAGATACGCAGTATTTT
TRBJ1-1 . TRBV29-1 TRBD1 CSVRGQGTTEAFF TGCAGCGTCCGGGGACAGGGGACCACTGAAGCTTTCTTT
TRBJ1-2 . TRBV19 TRBD1 CASSTQGAYGYTF TGTGCCAGTAGTACACAGGGGGCGTATGGCTACACCTTC
TRBJ2-3 . TRBV6-6 . CASRAATGTDTQYF TGTGCCAGCAGGGCGGCGACAGGCACAGATACGCAGTATTTT
TRBJ2-4 . TRBV7-2 . CASSLGGGVKNIQYF TGTGCCAGCAGCTTGGGAGGGGGTGTAAAAAACATTCAGTACTTC
TRBJ2-1 . TRBV7-9 . CASSLPRQGRGEQFF TGTGCCAGCAGCTTACCGAGACAGGGGCGGGGGGAGCAGTTCTTC
TRBJ2-1 . TRBV18 TRBD1 CASSRQETGVTEQFF TGTGCCAGCTCACGACAAGAGACAGGGGTGACTGAGCAGTTCTTC
TRBJ2-7 . TRBV6-5 TRBD2 CASSLTSGGLEQYF TGTGCCAGCAGCCTGACTAGCGGGGGGCTGGAGCAGTACTTC
TRBJ2-2 . TRBV4-1 . CASSSPGGTGELFF TGCGCCAGCAGCTCCCCCGGCGGCACCGGGGAGCTGTTTTTT
TRBJ2-7 . TRBV6-5 . CASSYSAGNTYEQYF TGTGCCAGCAGTTACTCTGCAGGGAACACCTACGAGCAGTACTTC
TRBJ2-1 . TRBV7-8 . CASSLVPSSYNEQFF TGTGCCAGCAGCTTAGTCCCTAGCTCCTACAATGAGCAGTTCTTC
TRBJ1-1 . TRBV7-9 . CASSIIQGTEAFF TGTGCCAGCAGTATTATTCAGGGGACTGAAGCTTTCTTT